These 30 T cell receptor beta chains originate from one sample sequenced in a study of sequential checkpoint blockade in melanoma. Treatment described: randomized to nivolumab then ipilimumab (arm A) or the reverse (arm B). Some clones are missing from TCRdb's copy, which holds only in-frame ones; the method was immunoSEQ multiplex PCR. This sample has about 6,700 clones; around 22% occur once, and the top ten carry 8% to 10%. The source was tumor tissue (inferred from file names), collected from a patient given nivolumab and ipilimumab in sequence. These receptors were obtained from a human donor with melanoma.

This clone has a count of ten or more. The chain combines TRBV1 with TRBJ1-1; the D segment call TRBD1 is taken from the table without a DNA check. TRBV1 is noted as a pseudogene. This CDR3 contains 17 residues. CDR3 loop: CASSQVFAGGLNTEAFF. The DNA of the CDR3 is TGCGCCAGCAGCCAAGTCTTTGCAGGGGGATTGAACACTGAAGCTTTCTTT.

The chain joins TRBV5-1 to TRBJ1-4; D is unclear. The CDR3 covers 14 residues. Looked up from germline, CDR1 is SGHRS and CDR2 is YFSETQ. Trimming took off 4 bases at V and 3 bases at J, with 10 bases between the two ends. The CDR3 DNA reads as TGCGCCAGCAGCCTCCAGGCTGCTAATGAAAAACTGTTTTTT. It encodes CASSLQAANEKLFF.

This chain connects TRBV6-8 to TRBJ2-3; D is uncertain. This CDR3 spans 12 amino acids. Trimming removed 10 bases from V and 2 bases from J, with 10 bases in between. Germline values: CDR1 MNHGY, CDR2 SAAAGT. In DNA, the CDR3 is TGTGCCATCGGAATCTTCACAGATACGCAGTATTTT. Translated: CAIGIFTDTQYF.

The chain links TRBV28 to TRBJ1-3; a weak D match, TRBD1 (5 bases). Deletions cut 5 bases from V and 0 bases from J, with 8 bases between. Germline V gives CDR1 MDHEN, CDR2 SYDVKM. The CDR3 totals 14 residues. The CDR3 DNA sequence: TGTGCCAGCAGTAGGGACGGCTCTGGAAACACCATATATTTT. Encoded protein: CASSRDGSGNTIYF.

This sequence joins TRBV14 and TRBJ2-5; D gene ambiguous. Germline CDR1 and CDR2: SGHDN and FVKESK. This CDR3 is 17 amino acids long. V lost 3 bases to trimming and J lost 5 bases, with 22 bases between them. The CDR3 region has the DNA TGTGCCAGCAGCCACAACATCGGAAACTCCCCTTGGGAGACCCAGTACTTC. This sequence encodes CASSHNIGNSPWETQYF.

This clone has just a few counts. The V and J genes are TRBV18 and TRBJ1-4; D not certain. CDR1 KGHSH and CDR2 LQKENI come from the germline V gene. Trimming took off 9 bases at V and 4 bases at J, with 18 bases between the two ends. This CDR3 has 15 amino acids. The CDR3 region has the DNA TGTGCCAGTAGAACATTCGGGATCGATAATGAAAAACTGTTTTTT. It encodes CASRTFGIDNEKLFF. Full variable domain (missing parts from reference TRBV18 and TRBJ1-4): NAGVMQNPRHLVRRRGQEARLRCSPMKGHSHVYWYRQLPEEGLKFMVYLQKENIIDESGMPKERFSAEFPKEGPSILRIQQVVRGDSAAYFCASRTFGIDNEKLFFGSGTQLSVL.

In its sample, this clone ranks as medium-sized. The gene calls are TRBV6-8 and TRBJ2-3; D perhaps matches TRBD2 (6 bases). The length of the CDR3 is 15 residues. The ends were cut back, 4 bases at V and 2 bases at J, with 13 bases in the middle. CDR1 and CDR2 from the germline V gene are MNHGY and SAAAGT. The CDR3 spells CASSSRDSFTDTQYF. In DNA form, the CDR3 reads TGTGCCAGCAGTTCCCGGGACTCCTTCACAGATACGCAGTATTTT.

This clone was observed at least ten times. The rearrangement joins TRBV11-3 to TRBJ1-5; 8 positions agree with TRBD1. V lost 2 bases and J lost 4; bases outside the gene matches: 7. The CDR3 covers 16 residues. Germline V CDR1 and CDR2: SGHNT, YENEEA. In DNA, the CDR3 is TGTGCCAGCAGCTTACTAGGGACAGGAGGGAATCAGCCCCAGCATTTT. It specifies CASSLLGTGGNQPQHF.

Ten or more counts support this clone. The chain employs TRBV12-5 and TRBJ2-7; 9 bases line up with TRBD1. Germline lookup yields CDR1 LGHNT and CDR2 FRNRAP. The CDR3 has 13 residues. As DNA, the CDR3 is TGTGCCATCCAGACAGGGGGGATATACGAGCAGTACGTC. It translates to CAIQTGGIYEQYV.

The rearrangement joins TRBV6-8 to TRBJ2-5, with no clear D. Germline V gene sequence: CDR1 MNHGY, CDR2 SAAAGT. CDR3 length equals 14 residues. V shed 7 bases and J shed 2 bases, with 14 bases lying between them. CDR3 DNA sequence: TGTGCCAGCATCCTGGACGGAATACAAGAGACCCAGTACTTC. Protein product: CASILDGIQETQYF.

V gene TRBV6-8 combines with J gene TRBJ2-1, with D possibly TRBD1 on 6 matching bases. The V end lost 6 bases, the J end lost 2 bases, and 8 bases lay between the germline ends. Germline CDR1 is MNHGY and CDR2 is SAAAGT. The CDR3 consists of 13 residues. CDR3 protein: CASRGGPYNEQFF. The CDR3, as DNA: TGTGCCAGCAGAGGGGGTCCCTACAATGAGCAGTTCTTC.

V usage is TRBV30 and J usage is TRBJ2-7; no definite D call. V was cut by 2 bases and J by 5 bases, with 19 bases left in between. CDR3 length equals 15 residues. The germline gives CDR1 GTSNPN, CDR2 SVGIG (reference sequence). This CDR3 reads CAWSKGHMGSNEQYV. Written as DNA, the CDR3 is TGTGCCTGGAGTAAGGGTCACATGGGGTCCAACGAGCAGTACGTC.

This clone was observed many times. This sequence joins TRBV11-3 and TRBJ2-6; unclear D gene. CDR3 length: 16 amino acids. The V gene's germline CDR1 is SGHNT and CDR2 YENEEA. The V end was cut by 5 bases, the J end by 0 bases, with 11 bases between. This CDR3 is CASSPTRSSGANVLTF. DNA of the CDR3: TGTGCCAGCAGCCCAACCAGGAGCTCTGGGGCCAACGTCCTGACTTTC.

This clone was detected only a few times. This sequence joins TRBV11-3 and TRBJ2-1; 8 positions agree with TRBD2. The CDR3 has 19 residues. Losses at the gene ends were 5 bases for V and 6 bases for J; bases not matched to a gene: 21. CDR1 and CDR2 (germline): SGHNT, YENEEA. Written as DNA, the CDR3 is TGTGCCAGCAGCCAACCACCGCCCAGTCGGGGACTAGGACGCAATGAGCAGTTCTTC. It translates to CASSQPPPSRGLGRNEQFF.

The chain has TRBV18 and TRBJ2-5; TRBD1 matches at 8 bases. The germline CDR1 and CDR2 sequences are KGHSH and LQKENI. This CDR3 region has 17 residues. The V gene end was trimmed by 6 bases and the J gene end by 4 bases; junction bases not matched to a gene: 16. The DNA of the CDR3 is TGTGCCAGCTCCCCCATGCAACCAGGGGGCGCGGGAGAGACCCAGTACTTC. Protein sequence: CASSPMQPGGAGETQYF.

This clone was counted only a few times. The chain employs TRBV12-2 and TRBJ2-5; no check of the table's D call, TRBD2, against the DNA was made. TRBV12-2 is a pseudogene. The CDR3 is 14 residues long. The CDR3: CAWGLAGVQETQYF. DNA of the CDR3: TGTGCCTGGGGGCTAGCGGGGGTCCAAGAGACCCAGTACTTC.

This rearrangement joins TRBV28 to TRBJ2-1; no firm D call. Germline loops: CDR1 MDHEN, CDR2 SYDVKM. This CDR3 spans 13 amino acids. V shed 5 bases and J shed 12 bases, with 17 bases lying between them. The CDR3 spells CASSLNLDLGQFF. For the CDR3, the DNA is TGTGCCAGCAGTCTCAACTTGGACCTGGGGCAGTTCTTC.

The V and J genes are TRBV18 and TRBJ1-3; tentatively, D is TRBD1 (5 bases). Trimming took 6 bases from V and 8 from J, leaving 14 bases between them. Germline CDR1 is KGHSH and CDR2 is LQKENI. The CDR3 has 13 amino acids. The CDR3 loop reads CASSSPGEDTIYF. DNA of the CDR3: TGTGCCAGCTCGTCTCCGGGGGAGGACACCATATATTTT. The entire variable domain, with the rest obtained from reference TRBV18 and TRBJ1-3, is as follows: NAGVMQNPRHLVRRRGQEARLRCSPMKGHSHVYWYRQLPEEGLKFMVYLQKENIIDESGMPKERFSAEFPKEGPSILRIQQVVRGDSAAYFCASSSPGEDTIYFGEGSWLTVV.

This rearrangement joins TRBV28 to TRBJ1-5; unclear D gene. V lost 7 bases and J 0 bases, leaving 16 bases between the germline ends. Germline-derived CDR1 and CDR2 are MDHEN and SYDVKM. The CDR3 is 16 residues long. The CDR3 reads CASKILLRPSNQPQHF. The CDR3 nucleotides read TGTGCCAGCAAAATACTCCTCAGGCCTAGCAATCAGCCCCAGCATTTT.

In its sample, this clone was seen once. The chain recombines TRBV19 with TRBJ2-5; 13 bases line up with TRBD2. The CDR3 totals 15 residues. The germline V gene encodes CDR1 LNHDA and CDR2 SQIVND (reference sequence). V trimming: 8 bases; J trimming: 4 bases; junction bases outside the gene matches: 7. CDR3 in DNA: TGTGCCAGTTCGGGACTAGCGGGACGTGGAGAGACCCAGTACTTC. Translation: CASSGLAGRGETQYF.

The chain employs TRBV19 and TRBJ2-3; 11 bases line up with TRBD2. The germline CDR1 and CDR2 sequences are LNHDA and SQIVND (reference sequence). There are 15 residues in the CDR3. With V trimmed by 9 bases and J by 4 bases, 9 bases remained unmatched. CDR3 DNA: TGTGCCAGCCGTGATGGACTAGCGGGCGCAGATACGCAGTATTTT. It yields the protein CASRDGLAGADTQYF.

The V gene is TRBV5-1, the J gene TRBJ1-2; 8 bases are a match to TRBD1. Germline CDR1 SGHRS, CDR2 YFSETQ. The ends lost 7 bases at V and 4 bases at J; junction bases unmatched: 18. The CDR3 spans 17 residues. This CDR3 reads CASWGQGAPTPTYGYTF. As DNA, the CDR3 is TGCGCCAGCTGGGGGCAGGGGGCGCCAACCCCAACCTATGGCTACACCTTC. Using reference TRBV5-1 and TRBJ1-2 for the parts outside the CDR3, the full variable domain is KAGVTQTPRYLIKTRGQQVTLSCSPISGHRSVSWYQQTPGQGLQFLFEYFSETQRNKGNFPGRFSGRQFSNSRSEMNVSTLELGDSALYLCASWGQGAPTPTYGYTFGSGTRLTVV.

The CDR3 loop reads CASSYPPGQYSGANVLTF. The CDR3 DNA follows: TGTGCCAGTAGTTATCCGCCGGGACAGTACTCTGGGGCCAACGTCCTGACTTTC. This chain uses TRBV19 with TRBJ2-6; 7 bases are a match to TRBD1. Germline CDR1 LNHDA, CDR2 SQIVND (reference sequence). Trimming at V came to 5 bases and at J to 0 bases, leaving 10 bases not matched to a gene. The CDR3 is 18 residues long.

The V and J genes are TRBV28 and TRBJ1-5; D possibly corresponds to TRBD1 (6 bases). The CDR3 is 15 amino acids. The germline gives CDR1 MDHEN, CDR2 SYDVKM. V was cut by 6 bases and J by 0 bases, with 12 bases left in between. CDR3 sequence reads: CASSRTGSSNQPQHF. In nucleotides, the CDR3 is TGTGCCAGCAGCAGAACAGGGAGTAGCAATCAGCCCCAGCATTTT.

This chain links TRBV18 with TRBJ1-1; tentative D call: TRBD1 (5 bases). Germline CDR1 is KGHSH and CDR2 is LQKENI. V was trimmed by 1 base and J by 7 bases, leaving 10 bases between them. The CDR3 spans 13 residues. The CDR3 coding sequence is TGTGCCAGCTCACCACGGGGGAATGGTGAAGCTTTCTTT. Translation gives CASSPRGNGEAFF.

This clone was counted a few times. J is TRBJ1-2 and V is TRBV29-1; a weak D match, TRBD1 (6 bases). The V and J ends lost 4 bases and 2 bases respectively, with 14 bases between them. The germline V gene encodes CDR1 SQVTM and CDR2 ANQGSEA. The CDR3 runs to 14 residues. This chain's CDR3 is CSVVPGGGNYGYTF. For the CDR3, the DNA is TGCAGCGTTGTCCCGGGAGGGGGGAACTATGGCTACACCTTC.

This clone was seen a handful of times. V gene TRBV19 combines with J gene TRBJ1-5, with D unresolved. Deletions cut 3 bases from V and 11 bases from J, with 17 bases between. Germline loops: CDR1 LNHDA, CDR2 SQIVND (reference sequence). The CDR3 runs to 14 residues. The CDR3 sequence is CASSMPPLVPAQHF. CDR3 in DNA: TGTGCCAGTAGTATGCCCCCCCTCGTCCCGGCCCAGCATTTT.

CDR3 coding DNA: TGCGCCAGCAGTGAAGGGGGCTATGGCTACACCTTC. Translated, it gives CASSEGGYGYTF. This sequence joins TRBV10-2 and TRBJ1-2; D possibly corresponds to TRBD1 (6 bases). From germline, CDR1 is WSHSY and CDR2 SAAADI. This CDR3 has 12 residues. Trimming took off 3 bases at V and 4 bases at J, with 6 bases between the two ends.

This clone was picked up a small number of times. The chain couples TRBV9 to TRBJ2-2; the match to TRBD2 covers 9 bases. Germline-derived CDR1 and CDR2 are SGDLS and YYNGEE. This CDR3 comprises 16 residues. V shed 0 bases and J 7 bases; nucleotides not matched to a gene: 7. The CDR3: CASSVDGSGRYGELFF. The CDR3 DNA is TGTGCCAGCAGCGTAGACGGCAGCGGGAGGTACGGGGAGCTGTTTTTT.

The chain employs TRBV30 and TRBJ1-3, with unresolved D. Germline-derived CDR1 and CDR2 are GTSNPN and SVGIG (reference sequence). The V gene lost 5 bases and the J gene lost 4 bases, with 12 bases spanning the gap. This CDR3 is built from 13 residues. The CDR3 loop is CAWYGVGGNTIYF. The CDR3 nucleotides read TGTGCCTGGTACGGGGTTGGAGGAAACACCATATATTTT.